This T cell receptor (beta chain) was identified in a study of human T cells and chemical hapten exposure. The time point is: pre-sensitization, week 0. The treatment denotes: therapeutic diphenylcyclopropenone sensitization with weekly scalp DPC. V shed 5 bases and J shed 4 bases, with 11 bases lying between them. Germline V gene lookup returns CDR1 DFQATT and CDR2 SNEGSKA (reference sequence). This CDR3 spans 12 amino acids. Each CDR3 protein is one row after TCRdb ran MiXCR on the RACE reads. The sample has 300,000 to 400,000 distinct CDR3 sequences, less than 6.5% seen once. This clonotype was sampled from a woman aged 45-60 years with alopecia areata. Some clones in this sample may be carry-over from other donors' samples. This material consisted of whole blood, taken in connection with sensitization to the hapten diphenylcyclopropenone (DPC). The chain combines TRBV20-1 with TRBJ1-1; D perhaps matches TRBD1 (5 bases). In DNA form, the CDR3 reads TGCAGTGCTCCCGGGGGAGGCACTGAAGCTTTCTTT. It encodes CSAPGGGTEAFF.